This TCR beta chain comes out of a study of cytomegalovirus exposure and HLA in healthy donors. The V and J ends lost 2 bases and 0 bases respectively, with 7 bases between them. CDR3 length equals 13 residues. Germline CDR1 GTSNPN, CDR2 SVGIG (reference sequence). Both 60 Vbeta primers and 13 Jbeta primers went into the PCR. In the original analysis: There were about 80 million unique TCR beta chains by a later count, and some 10 million of them were shared. Clones were sequenced by immunoSEQ multiplex PCR, and TCRdb holds only the in-frame ones, with some missing. V, J and clone size are taken as reported in that table, and D and trimming were inferred from the DNA itself. The sample spans around 52,000 clones; the ten largest clones claim about 10%. As for this clone: The antigen is unknown.

Broader study findings: Highly shared sequence variants in one cluster were likely a sequencing artifact. Certain indistinguishable V segments, among them TRBV6-2 and TRBV6-3, were excluded. TCR beta V- and J-gene trimming was later associated with a missense DCLRE1C variant.

J is TRBJ1-1 and V is TRBV30; D ambiguous. The sequence came from a woman aged 50 to 60 in good health and CMV-seropositive. Sequencing was done on a sample of PBMCs. CDR3 coding DNA: TGTGCCTGGAGTAGAGAATTGAACACTGAAGCTTTCTTT. Protein: CAWSRELNTEAFF. The entire variable domain, with the rest obtained from reference TRBV30 and TRBJ1-1, is as follows: SQTIHQWPATLVQPVGSPLSLECTVEGTSNPNLYWYRQAAGRGLQLLFYSVGIGQISSEVPQNLSASRPQDRQFILSSKKLLLSDSGFYLCAWSRELNTEAFFGQGTRLTVV.